The present T cell receptor beta chain was sequenced within a study of blood T cells in healthy people across ages. Only a few counts were recorded for this clonotype. V lost 4 bases to trimming and J lost 7 bases, with 10 bases between them. Per germline, CDR1 MDHEN and CDR2 SYDVKM. The CDR3 consists of 13 residues. Combining a sample-barcoded 5' primer with a J-beta primer mix, a second PCR ran for about 7 to 12 cycles. Each cDNA molecule, via a template-switch adaptor with 12 random nucleotides, was tagged. TCRdb fed the 5' RACE reads into MiXCR, producing one record per CDR3 protein. The sample yields 600,000 to 800,000 distinct CDR3 sequences, 21% seen once.

The V gene is TRBV28, the J gene TRBJ2-2, with D possibly being TRBD2 (5 bases). Sequenced sample: blood. This TCR was sampled from an older man in good health. The CDR3 spells CASSSGWSGELFF. The CDR3 DNA reads TGTGCCAGCAGTTCGGGATGGAGCGGGGAGCTGTTTTTT.